Below, 32 T cell receptor beta chains from the same sample are listed, as sequenced in a study of T cells in Graves' hyperthyroidism and ophthalmopathy. Authors of the study amplified TCR beta CDR3 regions from RNA transcripts. An initial round of RT-PCR targeting the TCR CDR3 relied on the HTBI primer set. TCRdb re-analysed the multiplex PCR reads in MiXCR, keeping a single row per CDR3 protein. The sample lists about 290,000 distinct CDR3 sequences, roughly 13% occurring once. Sequenced input: blood. Source of these receptors: a woman aged 25 to 39 with Graves' hyperthyroidism that later progressed to Graves' ophthalmopathy.

This chain connects TRBV28 to TRBJ1-5, with D maybe TRBD1 (5 bases). V was clipped by 4 bases and J by 3 bases, with 7 bases between them. The CDR3 spans 13 residues. CDR1 MDHEN and CDR2 SYDVKM come from the germline V gene. CDR3 sequence (DNA): TGTGCCAGCAGTTGGGACCCCAATCAGCCCCAGCATTTT. The encoded protein is CASSWDPNQPQHF.

Ten or more counts support this clonotype. The V call is TRBV6-2 or TRBV6-3, the J call TRBJ2-7; D may correspond to TRBD1 or TRBD2 (5 bases each). This CDR3 has 13 residues. Germline V lookup: CDR1 MNHEY, CDR2 SVGEGT. Trimming took 6 bases from V and 6 from J, leaving 15 bases between them. This CDR3 is CASRLVWDGEQYF. Here the CDR3 DNA reads TGTGCCAGCAGACTAGTCTGGGACGGCGAGCAGTACTTC.

In nucleotides, the CDR3 is TGTGCCAGCAGGCTCACAGCCAATGATACTCGGTTCTTC. It yields the protein CASRLTANDTRFF. The gene calls are TRBV7-3 and TRBJ2-1; the D is unclear. CDR1 and CDR2 (germline): SGHTA, FQGTGA. Trimming took off 6 bases at V and 15 bases at J, with 21 bases between the two ends. The CDR3 is made up of 13 amino acids.

In this sample, this clonotype turned up many times. The gene calls are TRBV28 and TRBJ1-6, with a tentative D call TRBD1 (6 bases). The CDR3 is 16 residues long. V lost 3 bases and J 7 bases, leaving 16 bases between the germline ends. CDR1 and CDR2 (germline): MDHEN, SYDVKM. The CDR3 loop reads CASSLWGGQGNSPLHF. The CDR3 DNA reads as TGTGCCAGCAGTTTGTGGGGGGGGCAGGGGAATTCACCCCTCCACTTT.

This chain joins TRBV3-1 and TRBJ2-2; the D gene is possibly TRBD2 (6 bases). CDR3 size: 16 residues. Germline assignment: CDR1 LGHDT and CDR2 YNNKEL (reference sequence). V was shortened by 1 base and J by 0 bases, with 9 bases between the two germline ends. The CDR3 coding sequence is TGTGCCAGCAGCCAAGGGATAGCGGCGAACACCGGGGAGCTGTTTTTT. It translates to CASSQGIAANTGELFF. Full variable domain (remainder filled in from reference TRBV3-1 and TRBJ2-2): DTAVSQTPKYLVTQMGNDKSIKCEQNLGHDTMYWYKQDSKKFLKIMFSYNNKELIINETVPNRFSPKSPDKAHLNLHINSLELGDSAVYFCASSQGIAANTGELFFGEGSRLTVL.

This clonotype was counted many times. The chain is built from TRBV7-2 and TRBJ1-2; D ambiguous. Between the trimmed V and J ends, which lost 4 bases and 4 bases, there was a span of 13 bases. Germline CDR1 and CDR2: SGHTA and FQGNSA. The CDR3 spans 14 residues. This CDR3 reads CASSSDSGVYGYTF. The CDR3 nucleotides read TGTGCCAGCAGCTCCGACTCTGGGGTCTATGGCTACACCTTC.

A few counts support this clonotype. One end of the junction is discordant with germline, which a read error may explain. V is TRBV7-8 and J is TRBJ2-5; D not certain. This CDR3 contains 15 residues. The V gene's germline CDR1 is SGHVS and CDR2 FQNEAQ. CDR3 region: CASSIARWLSETQNF. CDR3 in DNA: TGTGCCAGCAGTATAGCCCGTTGGCTTTCGGAGACCCAGAACTTC.

The rearrangement joins TRBV9 to TRBJ2-2; 11 bases fit TRBD2. V gave up 3 bases and J gave up 1 base; unmatched junction bases: 2. From germline, CDR1 is SGDLS and CDR2 YYNGEE. This CDR3 is 16 amino acids long. The CDR3 is CASSGTSGQNTGELFF. CDR3 bases: TGTGCCAGCAGCGGGACTAGCGGGCAGAACACCGGGGAGCTGTTTTTT. Based on the CDR3 plus reference TRBV9 and TRBJ2-2, the full variable domain is DSGVTQTPKHLITATGQRVTLRCSPRSGDLSVYWYQQSLDQGLQFLIQYYNGEERAKGNILERFSAQQFPDLHSELNLSSLELGDSALYFCASSGTSGQNTGELFFGEGSRLTVL.

The V gene is TRBV9, the J gene TRBJ1-4; D gene uncertain. Germline values: CDR1 SGDLS, CDR2 YYNGEE. The CDR3 spans 15 residues. The V end lost 4 bases, the J end lost 2 bases, and 12 bases lay between the germline ends. CDR3 residues: CASSPSGQTNEKLFF. Here the CDR3 DNA reads TGTGCCAGCAGCCCCTCCGGTCAGACTAATGAAAAACTGTTTTTT.

This clonotype was seen ten or more times. This rearrangement joins TRBV13 to TRBJ1-2, with TRBD1 identical over 8 bases. Germline V CDR1 and CDR2: PRHDT, FYEKMQ (reference sequence). J gave up 6 bases and V 5 bases, and 8 bases lay outside the gene matches. There are 14 residues in the CDR3. DNA of the CDR3: TGTGCCAGCAGCGGCGGGACAGGCCATCATGGCTACACCTTC. Amino acids: CASSGGTGHHGYTF.

This clonotype was seen many times. V and J are TRBV13 and TRBJ2-7; 8 bases align to TRBD2. J gave up 4 bases and V 0 bases, and 5 bases lay outside the gene matches. Germline V lookup: CDR1 PRHDT, CDR2 FYEKMQ (reference sequence). The CDR3 length is 15 residues. This chain's CDR3 is CASSLGSGSRYEQYF. CDR3 sequence (DNA): TGTGCCAGCAGCTTAGGCAGCGGGAGCAGGTACGAGCAGTACTTC.

This clonotype was observed at least ten times. The J gene is TRBJ2-2, the V gene TRBV3-1; D gene uncertain. Germline loops: CDR1 LGHDT, CDR2 YNNKEL (reference sequence). This CDR3 comprises 15 residues. The V gene lost 0 bases and the J gene lost 5 bases, with 10 bases spanning the gap. DNA of the CDR3: TGTGCCAGCAGCCAAGATTCCCGCAGAACCGGGGAGCTGTTTTTT. Its protein product is CASSQDSRRTGELFF.

The gene calls are TRBV4-3 and TRBJ1-2; no clear D. CDR1 is LGHNA and CDR2 is YSLEER in the germline V gene. V gave up 1 base and J gave up 0 bases, with 12 bases separating them. The CDR3 extends over 16 amino acids. The CDR3 DNA reads as TGCGCCAGCAGCCAAGTTGCGGCAGAGCCTAACTATGGCTACACCTTC. This codes for CASSQVAAEPNYGYTF.

The CDR3 nucleotides read TGTGCCAGCAGCCCAGCGCTAGGGACTAGCGGTTTCGGCTCCTACGAGCAGTACTTC. Its translation is CASSPALGTSGFGSYEQYF. V gene TRBV7-9 combines with J gene TRBJ2-7; the match to TRBD2 covers 11 bases. CDR3 length: 19 amino acids. The germline gives CDR1 SEHNR, CDR2 FQNEAQ (reference sequence). V trimming: 5 bases; J trimming: 0 bases; junction bases outside the gene matches: 15.

This clonotype has just one count. This chain connects TRBV9 to TRBJ2-2; 11 bases fit TRBD1. The CDR3 consists of 15 residues. Germline-derived CDR1 and CDR2 are SGDLS and YYNGEE. V was pared by 0 bases and J by 6 bases, with 1 base of the junction left unmatched. In nucleotides, the CDR3 is TGTGCCAGCAGCGTAGGGGGACAGGGGGCCGGGGAGCTGTTTTTT. This codes for CASSVGGQGAGELFF. Based on the CDR3 plus reference TRBV9 and TRBJ2-2, the full variable domain is DSGVTQTPKHLITATGQRVTLRCSPRSGDLSVYWYQQSLDQGLQFLIQYYNGEERAKGNILERFSAQQFPDLHSELNLSSLELGDSALYFCASSVGGQGAGELFFGEGSRLTVL.

The CDR3 reads CASSLSRGGAGFF. The CDR3 DNA reads TGTGCCAGCAGTTTATCTAGGGGGGGGGCGGGGTTCTTC. The J gene is TRBJ2-1, the V gene TRBV28; possibly TRBD2 for D (7 bases). The CDR3 totals 13 residues. V was pared by 1 base and J by 15 bases, with 16 bases between. In germline, CDR1 is MDHEN, CDR2 SYDVKM.

This clonotype came up many times. The rearrangement joins TRBV28 to TRBJ1-5; TRBD1 agrees at 8 bases. This CDR3 is built from 16 residues. The germline gives CDR1 MDHEN, CDR2 SYDVKM. The V gene end was trimmed by 2 bases and the J gene end by 7 bases; junction bases not matched to a gene: 10. The CDR3 spells CASSLAGGATGQPQHF. As DNA, the CDR3 is TGTGCCAGCAGTTTAGCAGGGGGCGCGACGGGCCAGCCCCAGCATTTT.

This clonotype appeared many times. This chain joins TRBV7-2 and TRBJ1-1; D remains unclear. Looked up from germline, CDR1 is SGHTA and CDR2 is FQGNSA. V lost 6 bases and J lost 0, with 11 bases in between. This CDR3 has 14 residues. The CDR3 spells CASRYGRMNTEAFF. DNA of the CDR3: TGTGCCAGCAGGTACGGCAGAATGAACACTGAAGCTTTCTTT.

This clonotype was seen at least ten times. V is TRBV27 and J is TRBJ2-1, with TRBD1 matching over 8 bases. With 5 bases clipped from V and 5 bases from J, the junction kept 11 bases outside the gene matches. This CDR3 has 16 residues. Germline CDR1 is MNHEY and CDR2 is SMNVEV (reference sequence). The CDR3 DNA is TGTGCCAGCAGTCCTCGTTACAGGGGGGCGGACAATGAGCAGTTCTTC. Translated: CASSPRYRGADNEQFF.

On this clonotype itself: Since a much larger clone is just one base distant, this may be a read error. The chain joins TRBV6-2 or TRBV6-3 to TRBJ2-3; 12 bases align to TRBD1. CDR1 and CDR2 from the germline V gene are MNHEY and SVGEGT. The CDR3 is 18 residues long. The CDR3 DNA is TGTGTCAGCAGTTACTCGACCAGGGACAGGGGGCTCACAGATACGCAGTATTTT. Its protein product is CVSSYSTRDRGLTDTQYF.

This clonotype was observed many times. The chain combines TRBV7-8 with TRBJ1-1; D remains unclear. CDR3 length: 12 residues. The ends were cut back, 1 base at V and 6 bases at J, with 6 bases in the middle. CDR1 SGHVS and CDR2 FQNEAQ come from the germline V gene. The CDR3 region is CASSLGTAEAFF. Written as DNA, the CDR3 is TGTGCCAGCAGCTTAGGGACGGCTGAAGCTTTCTTT.

Concerning this clonotype itself: A much larger clone differs by one base, so this may be a read error. V gene TRBV12-3 or TRBV12-4 combines with J gene TRBJ1-1, with 9 bases fitting TRBD1. The CDR3 length is 17 residues. With 5 bases clipped from V and 4 bases from J, the junction kept 14 bases outside the gene matches. CDR3 in DNA: TGTGCCAGCAGTCGGGACAGGGATTTGGGGGTGAGCACTGAAGCTTTCTTT. Protein: CASSRDRDLGVSTEAFF.

Many counts were recorded for this clonotype. The V call is TRBV24-1, the J call TRBJ2-1; 7 bases line up with TRBD2. Germline-derived CDR1 and CDR2 are KGHDR and SFDVKD. CDR3 length: 16 residues. V was pared by 0 bases and J by 7 bases, with 8 bases of the junction left unmatched. The CDR3 region is CATSDLGGGPGNEQFF. The CDR3 coding sequence is TGTGCCACCAGTGATTTGGGGGGAGGGCCGGGTAATGAGCAGTTCTTC.

The sample holds a few counts of this clonotype. This chain uses TRBV9 with TRBJ2-1, with TRBD1 matching over 8 bases. V was clipped by 2 bases and J by 7 bases; unmatched bases: 8. CDR1 is SGDLS and CDR2 is YYNGEE in the germline V gene. This CDR3 is built from 15 residues. This CDR3 is CASSVGDYRGNEQFF. The DNA for the CDR3 is TGTGCCAGCAGCGTGGGTGATTACAGGGGGAATGAGCAGTTCTTC.

This clonotype was counted only a few times. V is TRBV19 and J is TRBJ2-2, with D maybe TRBD2 (6 bases). The germline gives CDR1 LNHDA, CDR2 SQIVND (reference sequence). Trimming pared 8 bases from V and 4 bases from J, leaving 14 bases between. CDR3 length equals 14 residues. The CDR3 spells CASQITGVTGELFF. DNA for the CDR3: TGTGCCAGTCAGATAACGGGGGTCACCGGGGAGCTGTTTTTT.

This clonotype has only one observation. The chain links TRBV2 to TRBJ2-3, with 12 bases fitting TRBD2. Germline CDR1 reads SNHLY; CDR2 reads FYNNEI. V lost 6 bases, J lost 6 bases, and 22 bases stayed unmatched. The CDR3 extends over 20 amino acids. In nucleotides, the CDR3 is TGTGCCAGCAGACAGAAGGGGGGGACTAGCGGGCCCCCGACCACGGATACGCAGTATTTT. As protein: CASRQKGGTSGPPTTDTQYF.

This sequence joins TRBV2 and TRBJ1-2; D not certain. V lost 4 bases to trimming and J lost 4 bases, with 7 bases between them. Germline V lookup: CDR1 SNHLY, CDR2 FYNNEI. The CDR3 runs to 12 residues. The DNA of the CDR3 is TGTGCCAGCAGTGCAGATGGCTATGGCTACACCTTC. Translation gives CASSADGYGYTF.

At least ten counts were recorded for this clonotype. J is TRBJ2-1 and V is TRBV12-3 or TRBV12-4; TRBD2 aligns across 8 bases. Losses at the gene ends were 6 bases for V and 10 bases for J; bases not matched to a gene: 11. The CDR3 is 14 amino acids. The CDR3 loop is CASRDRAGVGEQFF. The CDR3 region has the DNA TGTGCCAGCAGAGACAGAGCGGGAGTTGGGGAGCAGTTCTTC.

The genes are TRBV9 and TRBJ2-6; D not certain. Germline CDR1 and CDR2: SGDLS and YYNGEE. The CDR3 is made up of 17 amino acids. V was shortened by 0 bases and J by 0 bases, with 10 bases between the two germline ends. The CDR3 reads CASSVERSSSGANVLTF. DNA for the CDR3: TGTGCCAGCAGCGTAGAGAGATCCAGCTCTGGGGCCAACGTCCTGACTTTC.

This clonotype appeared many times. The chain joins TRBV4-1 to TRBJ1-5; a possible D gene is TRBD1 (6 bases). Trimming shortened V by 1 base and J by 6 bases, and 16 bases separated the two germline ends. The CDR3 extends over 16 amino acids. Germline CDR1 and CDR2: MGHRA and YSYEKL. CDR3 loop: CASSQVGRGARQPQHF. As DNA, the CDR3 is TGCGCCAGCAGCCAAGTGGGTCGGGGGGCTCGTCAGCCCCAGCATTTT.

This sequence joins TRBV6-1 and TRBJ2-1, with TRBD2 identical over 11 bases. V gave up 4 bases and J gave up 6 bases; unmatched junction bases: 2. Germline V lookup: CDR1 MNHNS, CDR2 SASEGT. The CDR3 extends over 14 amino acids. This CDR3 is CASSGTSGPNEQFF. The CDR3 DNA is TGTGCCAGCAGTGGGACTAGCGGGCCCAATGAGCAGTTCTTC.

This chain connects TRBV7-6 to TRBJ2-7; 7 bases are shared with TRBD1. V lost 5 bases, J lost 3 bases, and 10 bases stayed unmatched. Germline V gives CDR1 SGHVS, CDR2 FNYEAQ. CDR3 length: 15 residues. CDR3 bases: TGTGCCAGCAGCGGGGGTAGGACAGGACTCTACGAGCAGTACTTC. This encodes CASSGGRTGLYEQYF. Together with reference TRBV7-6 and TRBJ2-7, the CDR3 gives the full variable domain: GAGVSQSPRYKVTKRGQDVALRCDPISGHVSLYWYRQALGQGPEFLTYFNYEAQQDKSGLPNDRFSAERPEGSISTLTIQRTEQRDSAMYRCASSGGRTGLYEQYFGPGTRLTVT.